This T cell receptor beta chain is drawn from a study of OX40 agonist ivuxolimab in advanced cancers. Looking at the study overall: Patients took ivuxolimab, an agonistic anti-OX40 (CD134) antibody.

Trimming removed 0 bases at V and 0 bases at J, with 9 bases between. Germline values: CDR1 GTSNPN, CDR2 SVGIG (reference sequence). CDR3 size: 14 residues. Profiled with immunoSEQ multiplex PCR; TCRdb holds only in-frame clones, not every one. The sample contains about 77,000 clones, 94% of which appear only once. Remarks on this clone: Its antigen remains unknown.

General observations from the study: Low normalized clonal expansion also occurred in some nonresponding patients. Partly responding patients at 0.1-3.0 mg/kg showed some of the smallest clonal expansion.

The chain carries TRBV30 and TRBJ2-7, with D unclear. The clonotype originates from an adult with an advanced solid tumor such as melanoma, head and neck, liver or kidney cancer. Sequencing was performed on CD4+ or CD8+ T cells sorted from blood, taken in a trial of the OX40 agonist ivuxolimab. This CDR3 is CAWSVLRSSYEQYF. CDR3 DNA sequence: TGTGCCTGGAGTGTACTCAGGAGCTCCTACGAGCAGTACTTC.